A single sample gave rise to the 28 T cell receptor beta chains below, sequenced in a study of cytomegalovirus exposure and HLA in healthy donors. The PCR contained 60 Vbeta and 13 Jbeta primers. Using immunoSEQ multiplex PCR, the repertoire was profiled, and TCRdb retains in-frame clones only, with some absent. Of about 150,000 clones in the sample, roughly 80% are singletons; the top ten hold about 4%. The material sequenced was PBMCs. The source of these receptors is a woman aged 40 to 50 in good health and CMV-seronegative.

The CDR3 sequence: CASSLNRDRASGANVLTF. CDR3 sequence (DNA): TGTGCCAGCAGTCTCAACCGGGACAGGGCGAGCGGGGCCAACGTCCTGACTTTC. The chain couples TRBV27 to TRBJ2-6, with TRBD1 matching 9 bases. In germline, CDR1 is MNHEY, CDR2 SMNVEV (reference sequence). V lost 5 bases and J lost 4; bases outside the gene matches: 12. This CDR3 comprises 18 residues.

The chain links TRBV7-9 to TRBJ1-4; 7 nucleotides agree with TRBD1. With V trimmed by 1 base and J by 5 bases, 7 bases remained unmatched. CDR1 SEHNR and CDR2 FQNEAQ come from the germline V gene (reference sequence). This CDR3 region has 16 residues. The CDR3 DNA sequence: TGTGCCAGCAGCTTAGGGGCAGGGGGGTGGAATGAAAAACTGTTTTTT. Translating gives CASSLGAGGWNEKLFF.

This CDR3 reads CAWSPGQDYGYTF. The CDR3 DNA sequence: TGTGCCTGGAGTCCGGGACAGGACTATGGCTACACCTTC. The rearrangement joins TRBV30 to TRBJ1-2, with 8 bases matching TRBD1. The V segment lost 2 bases and the J segment 3 bases; nucleotides outside the gene matches: 2. This CDR3 contains 13 residues. CDR1 and CDR2 (germline): GTSNPN, SVGIG (reference sequence).

The rearrangement links TRBV4-1 to TRBJ2-7, with a weak D call TRBD1 (6 bases). CDR3 length: 15 amino acids. The ends were cut back, 1 base at V and 3 bases at J, with 13 bases in the middle. CDR1 is MGHRA, CDR2 YSYEKL, per germline. As DNA, the CDR3 is TGCGCCAGCAGCCAAGTGGAGACAGGAGACTACGAGCAGTACTTC. Protein product: CASSQVETGDYEQYF.

The V gene is TRBV13, the J gene TRBJ1-1, with 9 bases matching TRBD1. Germline loops: CDR1 PRHDT, CDR2 FYEKMQ (reference sequence). J gave up 3 bases and V 5 bases, and 16 bases lay outside the gene matches. The CDR3 runs to 18 residues. The CDR3 protein is CASSIRRQGEWEYTEAFF. The CDR3 DNA sequence: TGTGCCAGCAGCATTCGTCGACAGGGGGAGTGGGAATACACTGAAGCTTTCTTT.

A single count supports this clone. V gene TRBV7-9 combines with J gene TRBJ2-7; D possibly corresponds to TRBD1 (5 bases). CDR3 length: 14 amino acids. V was pared by 4 bases and J by 0 bases, with 10 bases between. Germline V CDR1 and CDR2: SEHNR, FQNEAQ (reference sequence). CDR3 nucleotide sequence: TGTGCCAGCAGCTACGACAGCTACTCCTACGAGCAGTACTTC. Its protein is CASSYDSYSYEQYF.

The chain's CDR3 is CASSYSGGETEAFF. The CDR3 DNA reads as TGTGCCAGCAGTTACTCGGGGGGAGAGACTGAAGCTTTCTTT. The chain links TRBV6-5 to TRBJ1-1; tentatively, D is TRBD1 (5 bases). From germline, CDR1 is MNHEY and CDR2 SVGAGI. Trimming took off 0 bases at V and 5 bases at J, with 10 bases between the two ends. CDR3 length: 14 residues.

CDR3 sequence (DNA): TGTGCCATCAGTGAATGGGGCAAGACTAACTATGGCTACACCTTC. Protein product: CAISEWGKTNYGYTF. V gene TRBV10-3 combines with J gene TRBJ1-2; tentatively, D is TRBD1 (5 bases). The germline V gene encodes CDR1 ENHRY and CDR2 SYGVKD. The CDR3 totals 15 residues. Trimming stripped 3 bases from V and 0 bases from J, with 11 bases between.

The rearrangement joins TRBV28 to TRBJ2-7, with TRBD1 matching 8 bases. The CDR3 is 14 residues long. V shed 4 bases, J shed 4 bases, and the junction held 6 bases outside the gene matches. Germline CDR1 and CDR2: MDHEN and SYDVKM. Here the CDR3 DNA reads TGTGCCAGCAGTTCGATGGACAGGGTATACGAGCAGTACTTC. Translation gives CASSSMDRVYEQYF. Full variable domain (remainder filled in from reference TRBV28 and TRBJ2-7): DVKVTQSSRYLVKRTGEKVFLECVQDMDHENMFWYRQDPGLGLRLIYFSYDVKMKEKGDIPEGYSVSREKKERFSLILESASTNQTSMYLCASSSMDRVYEQYFGPGTRLTVT.

This clone was seen just once. The chain combines TRBV29-1 with TRBJ2-5, with a possible D match to TRBD1 (5 bases). The germline CDR1 and CDR2 sequences are SQVTM and ANQGSEA. Trimming cost V 5 bases and J 5 bases, with 15 bases left between them. The CDR3 runs to 13 residues. CDR3 nucleotides: TGCAGCGTTTCCGAAGGGGTGGGGGAGACCCAGTACTTC. Its protein product is CSVSEGVGETQYF.

The genes are TRBV5-1 and TRBJ2-2, with 14 bases identical to TRBD2. CDR3 length: 16 residues. Germline CDR1 is SGHRS and CDR2 is YFSETQ. Losses at the gene ends were 3 bases for V and 5 bases for J; bases not matched to a gene: 3. CDR3 coding DNA: TGCGCCAGCAGCTACAGACTAGCGGGAGGGACCGGGGAGCTGTTTTTT. This translates into CASSYRLAGGTGELFF. Full variable domain (rest looked up from reference TRBV5-1 and TRBJ2-2): KAGVTQTPRYLIKTRGQQVTLSCSPISGHRSVSWYQQTPGQGLQFLFEYFSETQRNKGNFPGRFSGRQFSNSRSEMNVSTLELGDSALYLCASSYRLAGGTGELFFGEGSRLTVL.

The rearrangement joins TRBV10-3 to TRBJ1-4; TRBD1 matches at 9 bases. The germline V gene has CDR1 ENHRY and CDR2 SYGVKD. The CDR3 contains 15 residues. The V segment lost 6 bases and the J segment 6 bases; nucleotides outside the gene matches: 8. The CDR3 DNA is TGTGCCATCAGACCACAGGGGGCGGAGGATGAAAAACTGTTTTTT. Protein product: CAIRPQGAEDEKLFF.

The rearrangement uses TRBV5-1 and TRBJ2-1; TRBD2 is a possible D gene (6 bases). V lost 7 bases to trimming and J lost 0 bases, with 20 bases between them. Germline CDR1 reads SGHRS; CDR2 reads YFSETQ. CDR3 size: 17 residues. CDR3 sequence: CASATIPGLSSYNEQFF. CDR3 DNA: TGCGCCAGCGCCACCATCCCCGGACTAAGCTCCTACAATGAGCAGTTCTTC. Variable domain in full (rest from reference TRBV5-1 and TRBJ2-1): KAGVTQTPRYLIKTRGQQVTLSCSPISGHRSVSWYQQTPGQGLQFLFEYFSETQRNKGNFPGRFSGRQFSNSRSEMNVSTLELGDSALYLCASATIPGLSSYNEQFFGPGTRLTVL.

This chain connects TRBV5-1 to TRBJ2-3; the D gene is possibly TRBD1 (9 bases). V lost 4 bases and J 4 bases, leaving 22 bases between the germline ends. CDR3 length: 17 residues. Germline CDR1 SGHRS, CDR2 YFSETQ. CDR3 region: CASSRGTGTSEADTQYF. CDR3 in DNA: TGCGCCAGCAGCCGTGGGACAGGGACTAGTGAGGCAGATACGCAGTATTTT. Complete variable domain (other parts from reference TRBV5-1 and TRBJ2-3): KAGVTQTPRYLIKTRGQQVTLSCSPISGHRSVSWYQQTPGQGLQFLFEYFSETQRNKGNFPGRFSGRQFSNSRSEMNVSTLELGDSALYLCASSRGTGTSEADTQYFGPGTRLTVL.

The chain recombines TRBV5-1 with TRBJ2-1; D is possibly TRBD2 (6 bases). V shed 1 base and J shed 13 bases, with 21 bases lying between them. Germline loops: CDR1 SGHRS, CDR2 YFSETQ. The CDR3 consists of 15 residues. The CDR3 loop reads CASSLSPGEPRSQFF. The CDR3, as DNA: TGCGCCAGCAGCTTGTCCCCGGGGGAGCCTAGGAGTCAGTTCTTC.

The rearrangement links TRBV6-5 to TRBJ1-2, with 8 bases matching TRBD1. The CDR3 extends over 13 amino acids. Looked up from germline, CDR1 is MNHEY and CDR2 is SVGAGI. V was pared by 5 bases and J by 8 bases, with 7 bases of the junction left unmatched. In DNA form, the CDR3 reads TGTGCCAGCAGTGGACGGACAGGGATGGGCTACACCTTC. Encoded protein: CASSGRTGMGYTF.

This clone is a singleton in its sample. The chain links TRBV6-4 to TRBJ2-2; tentatively, D is TRBD1 (6 bases). V shed 5 bases and J shed 4 bases, with 14 bases lying between them. Germline V gene sequence: CDR1 MRHNA, CDR2 SNTAGT. This CDR3 comprises 15 residues. The CDR3 region is CASSRQARFTGELFF. CDR3 nucleotides: TGTGCCAGCAGTCGACAGGCCCGGTTCACCGGGGAGCTGTTTTTT.

This chain connects TRBV30 to TRBJ1-1, with D perhaps TRBD1 (5 bases). Germline assignment: CDR1 GTSNPN and CDR2 SVGIG (reference sequence). The V and J ends lost 5 bases and 1 base respectively, with 8 bases between them. The CDR3 covers 12 residues. This CDR3 is CAWGDRNTEAFF. The DNA for the CDR3 is TGTGCCTGGGGAGACAGGAACACTGAAGCTTTCTTT. The variable domain in full, completed from reference TRBV30 and TRBJ1-1, reads SQTIHQWPATLVQPVGSPLSLECTVEGTSNPNLYWYRQAAGRGLQLLFYSVGIGQISSEVPQNLSASRPQDRQFILSSKKLLLSDSGFYLCAWGDRNTEAFFGQGTRLTVV.

J is TRBJ1-6 and V is TRBV29-1, with 11 nucleotides matching TRBD1. The CDR3 is 13 residues long. J lost 8 bases, V lost 6 bases, and 3 bases had no gene match. The germline V gene encodes CDR1 SQVTM and CDR2 ANQGSEA. The CDR3 spells CSVSDRGHSPLHF. The CDR3 nucleotides read TGCAGCGTATCGGACAGGGGGCATTCACCCCTCCACTTT. Looking up the rest from reference TRBV29-1 and TRBJ1-6 gives the full variable domain: SAVISQKPSRDICQRGTSLTIQCQVDSQVTMMFWYRQQPGQSLTLIATANQGSEATYESGFVIDKFPISRPNLTFSTLTVSNMSPEDSSIYLCSVSDRGHSPLHFGNGTRLTVT.

The chain uses TRBV7-9 and TRBJ2-3; 14 bases are shared with TRBD2. The CDR3 loop spans 18 amino acids. J gave up 0 bases and V 5 bases, and 7 bases lay outside the gene matches. CDR1 is SEHNR, CDR2 FQNEAQ, per germline (reference sequence). The CDR3 DNA reads TGTGCCAGCAGCCCCAGGGGACTAGCGGGAGCTAGCACAGATACGCAGTATTTT. This encodes CASSPRGLAGASTDTQYF.

The rearrangement joins TRBV18 to TRBJ2-3; 7 nucleotides align to TRBD1. V gave up 2 bases and J gave up 6 bases; unmatched junction bases: 8. Germline lookup yields CDR1 KGHSH and CDR2 LQKENI. The CDR3 is made up of 15 amino acids. Here the CDR3 reads CASSPRHQQGDTQYF. In DNA, the CDR3 is TGTGCCAGCTCACCAAGACATCAACAGGGGGATACGCAGTATTTT.

There are a few counts of this clone. CDR3 in DNA: TGTGCCAGCAGCCTAGGACAAAAAGAGACCCAGTACTTC. Translation: CASSLGQKETQYF. This chain joins TRBV7-6 and TRBJ2-5; the D gene is possibly TRBD1 (5 bases). CDR1 is SGHVS, CDR2 FNYEAQ, per germline. The CDR3 runs 13 residues. V lost 5 bases and J 3 bases, leaving 10 bases between the germline ends.

The chain joins TRBV11-3 to TRBJ2-1, with 8 nucleotides matching TRBD2. Trimming took 0 bases from V and 3 from J; bases not matched to a gene: 4. The V gene's germline CDR1 is SGHNT and CDR2 YENEEA. This CDR3 spans 16 amino acids. The CDR3 here is CASSLEAGEFYNEQFF. Here the CDR3 DNA reads TGTGCCAGCAGCTTAGAAGCGGGAGAGTTCTACAATGAGCAGTTCTTC.

The chain is built from TRBV7-8 and TRBJ2-7, with TRBD2 as a possible D gene (6 bases). CDR1 SGHVS and CDR2 FQNEAQ come from the germline V gene. The CDR3 is 14 residues long. The V end was cut by 3 bases, the J end by 0 bases, with 9 bases between. In nucleotides, the CDR3 is TGTGCCAGCAGCTTCCCCGGGGGCTCCTACGAGCAGTACTTC. It yields the protein CASSFPGGSYEQYF. The variable domain in full, completed from reference TRBV7-8 and TRBJ2-7, reads GAGVSQSPRYKVAKRGQDVALRCDPISGHVSLFWYQQALGQGPEFLTYFQNEAQLDKSGLPSDRFFAERPEGSVSTLKIQRTQQEDSAVYLCASSFPGGSYEQYFGPGTRLTVT.

This chain links TRBV11-2 with TRBJ1-2; D perhaps matches TRBD1 (6 bases). The ends were cut back, 8 bases at V and 3 bases at J, with 16 bases in the middle. This CDR3 is built from 14 residues. The germline V gene has CDR1 SGHAT and CDR2 FQNNGV. CDR3 DNA: TGTGCCAGCCGATCTGGGGGCGCGGACTATGGCTACACCTTC. This sequence encodes CASRSGGADYGYTF.

This chain links TRBV7-6 with TRBJ2-7; 8 nucleotides agree with TRBD1. Trimming cost V 6 bases and J 6 bases; bases outside gene matches: 10. The CDR3 is 14 amino acids. From germline, CDR1 is SGHVS and CDR2 FNYEAQ. The CDR3 DNA reads TGTGCCAGCAGTACTGAATCAGGGGGCGGCGAGCAGTACTTC. It is translated as CASSTESGGGEQYF.

The chain uses TRBV2 and TRBJ1-3, with 8 bases identical to TRBD1. There are 16 residues in the CDR3. V lost 3 bases to trimming and J lost 1 base; unmatched junction nucleotides: 5. Germline CDR1 SNHLY, CDR2 FYNNEI. The CDR3 nucleotides are TGTGCCAGCAGTGACCCAGGGGGCCCTTCTGGAAACACCATATATTTT. Translating it yields CASSDPGGPSGNTIYF.

The chain uses TRBV6-1 and TRBJ1-1; D uncertain. The ends were cut back, 5 bases at V and 6 bases at J, with 4 bases in the middle. Germline CDR1 MNHNS, CDR2 SASEGT. The CDR3 length is 10 residues. This CDR3 is CASSSSEAFF. DNA of the CDR3: TGTGCCAGCAGTAGCTCTGAAGCTTTCTTT.